What follows are 19 T cell receptor beta chains derived from one specimen sequenced in a study of blood T cell repertoires in COVID-19. The assay was immunoSEQ multiplex PCR, and TCRdb's table has in-frame clones only and misses some. This sample yields about 360,000 clones, of which about 87% are seen a single time; 2.5% to 3.5% belongs to the top ten. The specimen sequenced was peripheral blood. These receptors all come from a human donor in a cohort sampled during active COVID-19.

This clone was counted once. J is TRBJ2-2 and V is TRBV7-9; 7 bases align to TRBD1. The CDR3 loop spans 16 amino acids. Germline V lookup: CDR1 SEHNR, CDR2 FQNEAQ (reference sequence). After removal of 2 bases from V and 3 bases from J, the junction contained 6 bases not matched to a gene. CDR3 coding DNA: TGTGCCAGCAGCTTACCAGGGGGAGTCGACACCGGGGAGCTGTTTTTT. This sequence encodes CASSLPGGVDTGELFF.

The chain is built from TRBV6-5 and TRBJ1-6; 9 nucleotides align to TRBD1. Trimming cost V 0 bases and J 7 bases; bases outside gene matches: 4. The germline V gene has CDR1 MNHEY and CDR2 SVGAGI. The CDR3 loop spans 16 amino acids. The CDR3 region is CASSYSGDRANSPLHF. The CDR3 DNA is TGTGCCAGCAGTTACTCAGGGGACAGGGCGAATTCACCCCTCCACTTT.

The rearrangement links TRBV7-9 to TRBJ2-7; 7 bases agree with TRBD1. Germline V gene sequence: CDR1 SEHNR, CDR2 FQNEAQ (reference sequence). The CDR3 covers 12 residues. V was pared by 6 bases and J by 3 bases, with 2 bases of the junction left unmatched. The CDR3 DNA sequence: TGTGCCAGCAGTCGGACAGGCTACGAGCAGTACTTC. Encoded protein: CASSRTGYEQYF.

The J gene is TRBJ2-3, the V gene TRBV7-3; D remains ambiguous. Germline V gene sequence: CDR1 SGHTA, CDR2 FQGTGA. The CDR3 length is 13 residues. The germline V and J ends were trimmed by 5 bases and 0 bases, with 6 bases remaining between them. The CDR3 region is CASSRESTDTQYF. The CDR3 DNA follows: TGTGCCAGCAGCCGAGAAAGCACAGATACGCAGTATTTT.

This rearrangement joins TRBV4-1 to TRBJ2-7, with 8 positions matching TRBD2. The germline gives CDR1 MGHRA, CDR2 YSYEKL. With V trimmed by 2 bases and J by 3 bases, 6 bases remained unmatched. The CDR3 loop spans 15 amino acids. The CDR3 nucleotides are TGCGCCAGCAGCCAACGGTCCGGGACTAGCTACGAGCAGTACTTC. Encoded protein: CASSQRSGTSYEQYF.

This chain connects TRBV5-1 to TRBJ2-7, with 9 bases identical to TRBD1. The CDR3 is 14 residues long. V gave up 2 bases and J gave up 6 bases; unmatched junction bases: 6. The germline CDR1 and CDR2 sequences are SGHRS and YFSETQ. The CDR3 region is CASSLSGQGREQYF. The CDR3 bases are TGCGCCAGCAGCTTATCCGGACAGGGGCGCGAGCAGTACTTC.

The chain links TRBV6-6 to TRBJ2-7, with 10 nucleotides matching TRBD2. The CDR3 is made up of 15 amino acids. V was clipped by 5 bases and J by 3 bases; unmatched bases: 7. CDR1 is MNHNY, CDR2 SVGAGI, per germline (reference sequence). DNA of the CDR3: TGTGCCAGCAGTAAGCGGGAGGGGTCGATCTACGAGCAGTACTTC. This translates into CASSKREGSIYEQYF.

The chain couples TRBV5-1 to TRBJ2-7, with TRBD2 matching over 10 bases. CDR3 length: 16 residues. Germline V gene sequence: CDR1 SGHRS, CDR2 YFSETQ. With V trimmed by 4 bases and J by 5 bases, 12 bases remained unmatched. The CDR3 protein is CASSNVELAGVHEQYF. CDR3 bases: TGCGCCAGCAGCAACGTCGAGCTAGCGGGAGTCCACGAGCAGTACTTC.

The chain couples TRBV2 to TRBJ1-3; no definite D call. Germline V gene lookup returns CDR1 SNHLY and CDR2 FYNNEI. V shed 4 bases and J shed 1 base, with 11 bases lying between them. This CDR3 is 15 amino acids long. In DNA, the CDR3 is TGTGCCAGCAGTGCGATAAGGGAGTCTGGAAACACCATATATTTT. Encoded protein: CASSAIRESGNTIYF.

V and J are TRBV4-1 and TRBJ1-4; 11 bases are a match to TRBD1. This CDR3 has 18 amino acids. The V gene's germline CDR1 is MGHRA and CDR2 YSYEKL. Trimming took 2 bases from V and 7 from J; bases not matched to a gene: 12. This CDR3 reads CASSQIRTGGAPPEKLFF. The CDR3 bases are TGCGCCAGCAGCCAAATTCGGACAGGGGGCGCCCCCCCTGAAAAACTGTTTTTT.

The V gene is TRBV20-1, the J gene TRBJ1-1; D is possibly TRBD1 (6 bases). The CDR3 contains 11 residues. V dropped 5 bases and J dropped 11 bases, with 15 bases sitting between them. Germline lookup yields CDR1 DFQATT and CDR2 SNEGSKA (reference sequence). Here the CDR3 reads CSAPMGGLAFF. CDR3 nucleotides: TGCAGTGCTCCAATGGGGGGGCTTGCTTTCTTT.

Regarding this clone: Other nucleotide sequences from this sample produce the same CDR3. The chain recombines TRBV11-2 with TRBJ2-2; no clear D gene. CDR3 length equals 15 residues. V was cut by 1 base and J by 0 bases, with 6 bases left in between. The germline V gene has CDR1 SGHAT and CDR2 FQNNGV. The CDR3 loop is CASSLVGANTGELFF. CDR3 sequence (DNA): TGTGCCAGCAGCTTAGTCGGAGCGAACACCGGGGAGCTGTTTTTT.

V gene TRBV19 combines with J gene TRBJ1-1, with 9 bases matching TRBD1. Germline loops: CDR1 LNHDA, CDR2 SQIVND (reference sequence). The CDR3 is 13 amino acids. The V segment lost 10 bases and the J segment 5 bases; nucleotides outside the gene matches: 8. Here the CDR3 DNA reads TGTGCCACCGGCGACAGGGGGGGAACTGAAGCTTTCTTT. It translates to CATGDRGGTEAFF.

The chain has TRBV10-3 and TRBJ2-7; perhaps TRBD2 as D (5 bases). Germline CDR1 and CDR2: ENHRY and SYGVKD. This CDR3 has 13 residues. The V end lost 6 bases, the J end lost 2 bases, and 11 bases lay between the germline ends. The CDR3 sequence: CAISLGDTYEQYF. In DNA, the CDR3 is TGTGCCATCAGCCTCGGGGATACCTACGAGCAGTACTTC.

V usage is TRBV5-1 and J usage is TRBJ1-1, with TRBD1 as a possible D gene (5 bases). CDR1 is SGHRS and CDR2 is YFSETQ in the germline V gene. Between the trimmed V and J ends, which lost 0 bases and 0 bases, there was a span of 9 bases. The CDR3 is made up of 15 amino acids. CDR3 loop: CASSLGPGMNTEAFF. CDR3 coding DNA: TGCGCCAGCAGCTTGGGTCCAGGGATGAACACTGAAGCTTTCTTT. Supplemented by reference TRBV5-1 and TRBJ1-1, the full variable domain reads KAGVTQTPRYLIKTRGQQVTLSCSPISGHRSVSWYQQTPGQGLQFLFEYFSETQRNKGNFPGRFSGRQFSNSRSEMNVSTLELGDSALYLCASSLGPGMNTEAFFGQGTRLTVV.

This clone was seen a single time. This sequence joins TRBV5-4 and TRBJ2-5; TRBD1 is a possible D gene (5 bases). Germline CDR1 SGHNT, CDR2 YYREEE (reference sequence). This CDR3 is 13 amino acids long. The V end lost 3 bases, the J end lost 4 bases, and 10 bases lay between the germline ends. The CDR3 reads CASSYNRIETQYF. The CDR3 DNA sequence: TGTGCCAGCAGCTATAACAGGATAGAGACCCAGTACTTC.

This rearrangement joins TRBV5-1 to TRBJ2-7; maybe TRBD2 (6 bases). The CDR3 length is 14 residues. V lost 4 bases and J 3 bases, leaving 14 bases between the germline ends. In germline, CDR1 is SGHRS, CDR2 YFSETQ. Here the CDR3 DNA reads TGCGCCAGCAGCCTCCCGGGGGTCAGCTACGAGCAGTACTTC. It yields the protein CASSLPGVSYEQYF.

The gene calls are TRBV7-6 and TRBJ1-1, with TRBD1 identical over 7 bases. This CDR3 has 18 amino acids. Unmatched junction bases numbered 14, after V lost 4 bases and J lost 0 bases. Germline CDR1 reads SGHVS; CDR2 reads FNYEAQ. The CDR3: CASSWLVGTGAMNTEAFF. The CDR3 bases are TGTGCCAGCAGCTGGTTAGTCGGAACAGGGGCTATGAACACTGAAGCTTTCTTT. The full variable domain, its missing parts supplied by reference TRBV7-6 and TRBJ1-1, is GAGVSQSPRYKVTKRGQDVALRCDPISGHVSLYWYRQALGQGPEFLTYFNYEAQQDKSGLPNDRFSAERPEGSISTLTIQRTEQRDSAMYRCASSWLVGTGAMNTEAFFGQGTRLTVV.

The chain is built from TRBV18 and TRBJ1-1, with D uncertain. The germline CDR1 and CDR2 sequences are KGHSH and LQKENI. V lost 1 base and J 4 bases, leaving 10 bases between the germline ends. CDR3 length: 14 amino acids. The CDR3 protein is CASSPLGESTEAFF. CDR3 bases: TGTGCCAGCTCACCACTCGGGGAGAGCACTGAAGCTTTCTTT.